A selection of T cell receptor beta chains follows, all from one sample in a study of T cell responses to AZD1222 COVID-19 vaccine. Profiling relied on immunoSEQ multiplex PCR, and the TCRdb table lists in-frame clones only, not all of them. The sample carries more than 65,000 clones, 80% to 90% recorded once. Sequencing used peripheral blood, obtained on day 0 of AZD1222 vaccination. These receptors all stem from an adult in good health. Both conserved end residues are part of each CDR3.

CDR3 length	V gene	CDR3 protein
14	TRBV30	CAWSVIPRGQPQHF
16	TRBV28	CASSPLAGSSYNEQFF
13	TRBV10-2	CASSQLMNTEAFF
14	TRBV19	CASSIGRGTQPQHF
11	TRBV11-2	CASSILNEQFF
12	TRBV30	CAWIRHPYGYTF
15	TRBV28	CASSSHTTGRYGYTF
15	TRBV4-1	CASSQDGQGTQPQHF
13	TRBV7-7	CASSPQGTYEQYF
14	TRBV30	CAWSIQGGAYEQYF
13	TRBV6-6	CASSPGTPWEQFF
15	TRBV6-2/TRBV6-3	CASSYVTGIYYEQYF
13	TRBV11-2	CASSWSAEREQYF
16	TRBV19	CASSIGGIRANQPQHF
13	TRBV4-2	CASSQEGQETQYF
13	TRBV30	CAWSTGQGDTQYF
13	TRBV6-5	CASRQPYNQPQHF
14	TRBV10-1	CASSESGGRNEQFF
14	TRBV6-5	CASREGGPYNEQFF
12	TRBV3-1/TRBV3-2	CASSLWGYEQFF
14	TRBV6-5	CASSRDRGFHEQYF
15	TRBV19	CASSIAGGAGEPQHF
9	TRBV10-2	CASNYEQYF
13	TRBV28	CASRAGFSYEQYF
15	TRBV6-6	CASRVAGGGDNEQFF
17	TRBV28	CASSLRALAGGGETQYF
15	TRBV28	CASRRAGTANEKLFF